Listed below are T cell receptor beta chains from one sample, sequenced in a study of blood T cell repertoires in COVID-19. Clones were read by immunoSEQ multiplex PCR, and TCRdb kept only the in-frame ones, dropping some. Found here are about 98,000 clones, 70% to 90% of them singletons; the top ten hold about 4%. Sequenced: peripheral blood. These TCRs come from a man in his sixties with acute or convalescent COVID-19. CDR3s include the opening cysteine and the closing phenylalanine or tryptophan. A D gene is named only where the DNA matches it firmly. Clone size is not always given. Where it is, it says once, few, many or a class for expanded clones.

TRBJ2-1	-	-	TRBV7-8	TGTGCCAGCAGCTTAGTTCCCCCCCGAGGATACAATGAGCAGTTCTTC	CASSLVPPRGYNEQFF
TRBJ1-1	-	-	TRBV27	TGTGCCAGCAGTTGGGCACAGGGGAACACTGAAGCTTTCTTT	CASSWAQGNTEAFF
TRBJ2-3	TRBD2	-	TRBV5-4	TGTGCCAGCAGCTCTTTTACGGGGGGGCCTACAGATACGCAGTATTTT	CASSSFTGGPTDTQYF
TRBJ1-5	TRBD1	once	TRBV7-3	TGTGCCAGCAGCTTATTAAGGGGGCGGCAGCCCCAGCATTTT	CASSLLRGRQPQHF
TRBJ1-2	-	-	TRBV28	TGTGCCAGCAGTTCACGCCTAGGCTACACCTTC	CASSSRLGYTF
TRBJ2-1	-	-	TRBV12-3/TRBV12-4	TGTGCCAGCAGTTTGAGAATGAGGAAGCAGTTCTTC	CASSLRMRKQFF
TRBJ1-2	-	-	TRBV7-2	TGTGCCAGCAGCTTGCAGGGATTCAACTATGGCTACACCTTC	CASSLQGFNYGYTF
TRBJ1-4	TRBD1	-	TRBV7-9	TGTGCCAGCAGCCCGACAGGGTTTAATGAAAAACTGTTTTTT	CASSPTGFNEKLFF
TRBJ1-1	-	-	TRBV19	TGTGCCAGTAGTATTCGGGGTCCCACTGAAGCTTTCTTT	CASSIRGPTEAFF
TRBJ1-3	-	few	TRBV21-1	TGTGCCAGCAGCAAAGAGACGAGGGCCTCCTCTGGAAACACCATATATTTT	CASSKETRASSGNTIYF
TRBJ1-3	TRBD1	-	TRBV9	TGTGCCAGCAGCCTTCAGACAGGGATCTCTGGAAACACCATATATTTT	CASSLQTGISGNTIYF
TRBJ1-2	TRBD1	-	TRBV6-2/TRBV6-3	TGTGCCAGCAGTGTGGACAGGGGAGGCTACACCTTC	CASSVDRGGYTF
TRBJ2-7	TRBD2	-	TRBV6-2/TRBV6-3	TGTGCCAGCAGCCGGGGGGGACTAGCGGGTGACGAGCAGTACTTC	CASSRGGLAGDEQYF
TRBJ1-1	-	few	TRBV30	TGTGCCTGGAGTGTAATAGGGGGCACTGAAGCTTTCTTT	CAWSVIGGTEAFF
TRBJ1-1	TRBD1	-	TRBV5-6	TGTGCCAGCAGCTTGACAGGGGGCACTGAAGCTTTCTTT	CASSLTGGTEAFF
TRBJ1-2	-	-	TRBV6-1	TGTGCCAGCAGTGAACGGCGGGATGGCTACACCTTC	CASSERRDGYTF
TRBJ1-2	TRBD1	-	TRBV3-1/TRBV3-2	TGTGCCAGCAGCCGCATGACAGGGGGTCGCTACTCCTATGGCTACACCTTC	CASSRMTGGRYSYGYTF
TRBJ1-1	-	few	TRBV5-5	TGTGCCAGCAGCTTGTCGGCAGGGGCCCCGAGTCCTTTCTTT	CASSLSAGAPSPFF
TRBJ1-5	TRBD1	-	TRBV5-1	TGCGCCAGCAGCTTTGGGCAGGGACAGCAGCCCCAGCATTTT	CASSFGQGQQPQHF
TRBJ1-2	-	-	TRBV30	TGTGCCTGGAGTGTAGGTCAGGCTAACTATGGCTACACCTTC	CAWSVGQANYGYTF
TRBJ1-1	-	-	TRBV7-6	TGTGCCAGCAGCCCTAGACGGTATAACACTGAAGCTTTCTTT	CASSPRRYNTEAFF
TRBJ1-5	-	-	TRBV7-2	TGTGCCAGCACGGTAACGGGTGTTAATCAGCCCCAGCATTTT	CASTVTGVNQPQHF
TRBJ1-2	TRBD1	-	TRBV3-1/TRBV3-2	TGTGCCAGCAGCAACCTTGCACCGGGACAGGGAAATGGCTACACCTTC	CASSNLAPGQGNGYTF
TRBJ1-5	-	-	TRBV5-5	TGTGCCAGCAGCTTGCAGGCCTATAGCAATCAGCCCCAGCATTTT	CASSLQAYSNQPQHF
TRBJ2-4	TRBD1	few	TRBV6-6	TGTGCCAGCAGTGGAACGACAGGGGGTAACATTCAGTACTTC	CASSGTTGGNIQYF
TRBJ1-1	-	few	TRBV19	TGTGCCAGTAGTACACAGGGAATGAACACTGAAGCTTTCTTT	CASSTQGMNTEAFF
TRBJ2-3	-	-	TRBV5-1	TGCGCCAGCACCAGGGGAATATCGGCAGATACGCAGTATTTT	CASTRGISADTQYF
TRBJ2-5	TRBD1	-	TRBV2	TGTGCCAGCAGATCGACAGGGTCTCGTGAGACCCAGTACTTC	CASRSTGSRETQYF
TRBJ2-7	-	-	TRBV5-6	TGTGCCAGCAGCTTGGTTGCCAGGGTAGCCGAGCAGTACTTC	CASSLVARVAEQYF
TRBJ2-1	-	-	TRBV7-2	TGTGCCAGCAGCTCCATCGGGGTGGATGAGCAGTTCTTC	CASSSIGVDEQFF
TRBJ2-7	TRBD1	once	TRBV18	TGTGCCAGCTCTCTGAGTAGGGGACAGACTTCCTACGAGCAGTACTTC	CASSLSRGQTSYEQYF
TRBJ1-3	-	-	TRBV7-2	TGTGCCAGCAGCTTAGTATCCGGGAGCTCTGGAAACACCATATATTTT	CASSLVSGSSGNTIYF
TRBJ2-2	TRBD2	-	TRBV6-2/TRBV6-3	TGTGCCAGCAGTTACTTGTCTAGCGGGAGACAATGGGAGCTGTTTTTT	CASSYLSSGRQWELFF
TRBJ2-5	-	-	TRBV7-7	TGTGCCAGCAGCCAATCCGGGAGCCGAGGGGTGGAAGAGACCCAGTACTTC	CASSQSGSRGVEETQYF
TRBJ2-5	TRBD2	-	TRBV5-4	TGTGCCAGCAGCCTCGGACTAGCGGGAGCCTACGAGACCCAGTACTTC	CASSLGLAGAYETQYF
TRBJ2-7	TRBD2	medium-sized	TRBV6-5	TGTGCCAGCGTGGCGGGGGGTTACTCAAACTACGAGCAGTACTTC	CASVAGGYSNYEQYF
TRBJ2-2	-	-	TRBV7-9	TGTGCCAGCAGCTTAGCGGAGACCGGGGAGCTGTTTTTT	CASSLAETGELFF
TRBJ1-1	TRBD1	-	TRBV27	TGTGCCAGCGCGCGGGGACAGGTGAACACTGAAGCTTTCTTT	CASARGQVNTEAFF
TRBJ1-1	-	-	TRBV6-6	TGTGCCAGCAGACTTACAGGAAACACTGAAGCTTTCTTT	CASRLTGNTEAFF
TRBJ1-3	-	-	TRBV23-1	TGCGCCAGCAGTCAATCGAGCAGGGGCAGACAGAGCTCTGGAAACACCATATATTTT	CASSQSSRGRQSSGNTIYF
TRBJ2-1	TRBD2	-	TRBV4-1	TGCGCCAGCAGCCAAGATCCCGGGGGGGCGTACGATGAGCAGTTCTTC	CASSQDPGGAYDEQFF
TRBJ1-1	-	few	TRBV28	TGTGCCAGCAGCTTCAGACTACGAGCTTTCTTT	CASSFRLRAFF
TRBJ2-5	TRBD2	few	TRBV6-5	TGTGCCAGCAGTTATGGAGGAGCGGGAGGAAGAGAGACCCAGTACTTC	CASSYGGAGGRETQYF
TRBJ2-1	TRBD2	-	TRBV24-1	TGTGCCACCAGTGACCAAGCGGGACCGACCTACAATGAGCAGTTCTTC	CATSDQAGPTYNEQFF
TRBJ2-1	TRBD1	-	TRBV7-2	TGTGCCAGCAGCTCGGACAGGGGCTCCTACAATGAGCAGTTCTTC	CASSSDRGSYNEQFF
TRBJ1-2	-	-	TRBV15	TGTGCCACCAGCAGAGATAGGGGGTTTCATGGCTACACCTTC	CATSRDRGFHGYTF
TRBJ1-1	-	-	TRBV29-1	TGCAGCGGACTGCAGGGGACCACTGAAGCTTTCTTT	CSGLQGTTEAFF
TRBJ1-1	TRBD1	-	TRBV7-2	TGTGCCAGCAGCCATCGACAGGGGGCGCCTAGGAACACTGAAGCTTTCTTT	CASSHRQGAPRNTEAFF
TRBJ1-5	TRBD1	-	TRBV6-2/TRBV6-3	TGTGCCAGCAGTTCCGGACAGGGGGGACTTAGCAATCAGCCCCAGCATTTT	CASSSGQGGLSNQPQHF
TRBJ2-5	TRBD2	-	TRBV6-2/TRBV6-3	TGTGCCAGCAGTCCCCCGACTAGCGGGAGAGAGACCCAGTACTTC	CASSPPTSGRETQYF
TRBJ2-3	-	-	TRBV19	TGTGCCAGTAGTCCCTTTGGGACTCTTCAAGATACGCAGTATTTT	CASSPFGTLQDTQYF
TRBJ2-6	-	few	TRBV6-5	TGTGCCAGCCGGAGACCTGGGGCCAACGTCCTGACTTTC	CASRRPGANVLTF
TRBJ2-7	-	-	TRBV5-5	TGTGCCAGCAGCCCAGGAGGAGGGCAGGTTTACGAGCAGTACTTC	CASSPGGGQVYEQYF